The 2 T cell receptor beta chains given below trace back to one sample, sequenced in a study of Tregs in tolerant kidney transplant recipients. CFSE-labeled recipient PBMCs were cultured around six days with irradiated graft donor PBMCs, then FACS-sorted. Sequencing was performed with immunoSEQ multiplex PCR; in TCRdb, only in-frame clones are kept and a portion is missing. This sample lists some 2,200 clones; its ten largest clones have approximately 5.7%. No cognate antigen is known for these TCRs. The specimen comprised CD8+ T cells from blood cultured with allogeneic cells, sampled before the transplant. The receptor source for this set is a human patient who received a combined kidney and bone marrow transplant.

In regard to this clone: Read coverage stops 3 residues before the CDR3 terminus; the germline J gene supplies the remainder. The V call is TRBV3-1 (or the pseudogene TRBV3-2), the J call TRBJ2-1, with unresolved D. V was pared by 0 bases and J by 1 base, with 10 bases between. Germline assignment: CDR1 LGHDT and CDR2 YNNKEL (reference sequence). This CDR3 region has 16 residues. The CDR3 here is CASSQEGPWSYNEQFF. The CDR3 DNA, read in part, is TGTGCCAGCAGCCAAGAAGGGCCTTGGTCCTACAATGAG.

In terms of frequency, this clone is medium-sized. The CDR3 is cut off 3 residues early in the read; its end comes from the germline J gene. V usage is TRBV7-6 and J usage is TRBJ2-7; 10 bases agree with TRBD1. V was clipped by 5 bases and J by 6 bases; unmatched bases: 19. Germline CDR1 and CDR2: SGHVS and FNYEAQ. This CDR3 has 18 residues. CDR3 loop: CASSPGLGDRGLLLEQYF. The DNA read from the CDR3 is TGTGCCAGCAGCCCTGGTTTGGGGGACAGGGGTTTGCTCCTCGAG.